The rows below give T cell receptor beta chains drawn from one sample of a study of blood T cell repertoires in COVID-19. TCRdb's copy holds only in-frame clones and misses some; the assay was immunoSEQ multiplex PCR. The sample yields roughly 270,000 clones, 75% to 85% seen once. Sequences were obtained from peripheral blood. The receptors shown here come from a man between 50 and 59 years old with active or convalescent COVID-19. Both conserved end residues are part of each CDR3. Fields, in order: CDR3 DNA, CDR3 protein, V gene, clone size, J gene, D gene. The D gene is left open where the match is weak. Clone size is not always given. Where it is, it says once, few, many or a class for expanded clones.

DNA: TGTGCCACCGCACGGGATGCAACTAATGAAAAACTGTTTTTT; CDR3: CATARDATNEKLFF; V: TRBV15; size: once; J: TRBJ1-4; D: -
DNA: TGTGCCAGCAGTCGACAGGGCCGGTTCTACGAGCAGTACTTC; CDR3: CASSRQGRFYEQYF; V: TRBV28; size: few; J: TRBJ2-7; D: TRBD1
DNA: TGTGCCAGCAGCCAAGCCGACAGGGCCGCGAACACCGGGGAGCTGTTTTTT; CDR3: CASSQADRAANTGELFF; V: TRBV3-1/TRBV3-2; size: -; J: TRBJ2-2; D: TRBD1
DNA: TGTGCTAGTGGTCCGTCCTTGACCGGGACTAGCAATGAGCAGTTCTTC; CDR3: CASGPSLTGTSNEQFF; V: TRBV12-5; size: -; J: TRBJ2-1; D: TRBD2
DNA: TGTGCCAGCAGTTTAGCCGGGGCCGGGTTAGCGGGAGCCTCTTTCCAAGAGACCCAGTACTTC; CDR3: CASSLAGAGLAGASFQETQYF; V: TRBV27; size: once; J: TRBJ2-5; D: TRBD2
DNA: TGTGCCAGCAGTCCGACGACAGGGGGGCTCTATGGCTACACCTTC; CDR3: CASSPTTGGLYGYTF; V: TRBV27; size: -; J: TRBJ1-2; D: TRBD1
DNA: TGTGCCAGCTCACCACCTCTAGCAGATACGCAGTATTTT; CDR3: CASSPPLADTQYF; V: TRBV18; size: -; J: TRBJ2-3; D: -
DNA: TGCGCCAGCAGCCAAGCTCCTTCCGGGACAGGGGATCTTGAGCAGTACTTC; CDR3: CASSQAPSGTGDLEQYF; V: TRBV4-3; size: -; J: TRBJ2-7; D: TRBD1
DNA: TGTGCCACCTCATCTAGAGGCAATGAGCAGTTCTTC; CDR3: CATSSRGNEQFF; V: TRBV10-3; size: -; J: TRBJ2-1; D: -
DNA: TGTGCCTGGAGCCGAGGGTCTCACGGCTACACCTTC; CDR3: CAWSRGSHGYTF; V: TRBV30; size: -; J: TRBJ1-2; D: -
DNA: TGTGCCAGCCGGAGCGGGTTCTACGAGCAGTACTTC; CDR3: CASRSGFYEQYF; V: TRBV7-8; size: -; J: TRBJ2-7; D: -
DNA: TGTGCCAGCTACGACAGGATCCGTTCTAACTATGGCTACACCTTC; CDR3: CASYDRIRSNYGYTF; V: TRBV28; size: -; J: TRBJ1-2; D: -
DNA: TGTGCCAGCCAAAGGGGCTCCGCGCCCTACAATGAGCAGTTCTTC; CDR3: CASQRGSAPYNEQFF; V: TRBV13; size: -; J: TRBJ2-1; D: -
DNA: TGTGCCAGCTGTACTGACAGGGGGTTAAATGAGCAGTTCTTC; CDR3: CASCTDRGLNEQFF; V: TRBV6-5; size: -; J: TRBJ2-1; D: TRBD1
DNA: TGTGCCAGCAGCGTTACAGGGGGCATTGCACCCCTCCACTTT; CDR3: CASSVTGGIAPLHF; V: TRBV11-1; size: -; J: TRBJ1-6; D: TRBD1
DNA: TGTGCCAGCAGCTTACCAGCGGGAAGCACAGATACGCAGTATTTT; CDR3: CASSLPAGSTDTQYF; V: TRBV7-2; size: -; J: TRBJ2-3; D: TRBD2
DNA: TGTGCCAGCAGCTTGGAAGGGACCAGCGGGTTCGGTGCCATTCAGTACTTC; CDR3: CASSLEGTSGFGAIQYF; V: TRBV7-2; size: -; J: TRBJ2-4; D: -
DNA: TGTGCCAGCAGCCAAGTCCCGCGCGGGGCGAAGGGTCTTAAGGACACTGAAGCTTTCTTT; CDR3: CASSQVPRGAKGLKDTEAFF; V: TRBV14; size: -; J: TRBJ1-1; D: -
DNA: TGTGCCACCGGGGACTACTATAATTCACCCCTCCACTTT; CDR3: CATGDYYNSPLHF; V: TRBV27; size: -; J: TRBJ1-6; D: -
DNA: TGTGCCAGCAGCGACCTAGCGGGTAGCACAGATACGCAGTATTTT; CDR3: CASSDLAGSTDTQYF; V: TRBV9; size: -; J: TRBJ2-3; D: TRBD2